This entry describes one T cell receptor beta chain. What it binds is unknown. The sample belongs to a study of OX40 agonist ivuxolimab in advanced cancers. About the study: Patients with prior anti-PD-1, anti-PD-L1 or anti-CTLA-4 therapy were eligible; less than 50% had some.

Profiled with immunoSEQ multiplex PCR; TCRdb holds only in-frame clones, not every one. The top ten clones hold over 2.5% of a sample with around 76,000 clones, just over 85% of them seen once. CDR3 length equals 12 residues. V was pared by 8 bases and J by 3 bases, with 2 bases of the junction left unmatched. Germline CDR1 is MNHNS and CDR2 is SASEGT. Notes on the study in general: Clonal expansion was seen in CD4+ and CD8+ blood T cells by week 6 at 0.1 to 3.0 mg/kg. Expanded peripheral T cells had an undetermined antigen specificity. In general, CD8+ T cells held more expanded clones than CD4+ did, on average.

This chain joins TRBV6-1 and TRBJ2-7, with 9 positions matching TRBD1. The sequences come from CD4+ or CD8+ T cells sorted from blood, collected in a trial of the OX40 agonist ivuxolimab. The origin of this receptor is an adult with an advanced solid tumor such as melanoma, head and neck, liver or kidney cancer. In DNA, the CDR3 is TGTGCCAGCTCGGACAGGGGCTACGAGCAGTACTTC. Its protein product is CASSDRGYEQYF.